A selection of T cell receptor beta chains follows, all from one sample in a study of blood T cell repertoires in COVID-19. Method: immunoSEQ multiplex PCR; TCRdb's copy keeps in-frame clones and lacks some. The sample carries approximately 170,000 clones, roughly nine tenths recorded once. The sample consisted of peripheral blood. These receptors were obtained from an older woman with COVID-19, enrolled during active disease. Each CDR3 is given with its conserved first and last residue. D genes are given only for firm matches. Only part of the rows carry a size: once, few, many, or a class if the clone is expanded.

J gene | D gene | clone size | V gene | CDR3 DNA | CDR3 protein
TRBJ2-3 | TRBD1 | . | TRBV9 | TGTGCCAGCAGCTTCACAGGGGGCTTGGGCACAGATACGCAGTATTTT | CASSFTGGLGTDTQYF
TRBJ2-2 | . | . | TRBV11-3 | TGTGCCAGCAGCTTTACAGGACCTAACACCGGGGAGCTGTTTTTT | CASSFTGPNTGELFF
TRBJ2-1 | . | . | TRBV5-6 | TGTGCCAGCATCACAGGGTTTTCTATCTCTGAGCAGTTCTTC | CASITGFSISEQFF
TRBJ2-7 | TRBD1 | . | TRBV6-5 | TGTGCCAGCAGTTACCGACCGGGACAGGGGGTCTACGAGCAGTACTTC | CASSYRPGQGVYEQYF
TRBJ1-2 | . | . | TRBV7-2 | TGTGCCAGCAGCGTCACAGGGAACTATGGCTACACCTTC | CASSVTGNYGYTF
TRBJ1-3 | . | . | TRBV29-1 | TGCAGCGTGCGCGTGGTTGACTCTGGAAACACCATATATTTT | CSVRVVDSGNTIYF
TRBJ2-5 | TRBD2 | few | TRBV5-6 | TGTGCCAGCAGCCCGAGCGGGAGGGTAGGCGAGACCCAGTACTTC | CASSPSGRVGETQYF
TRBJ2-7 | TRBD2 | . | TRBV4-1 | TGCGCCAGCGGCTATCTAGCGGAGAGCTCCTACGAGCAGTACTTC | CASGYLAESSYEQYF
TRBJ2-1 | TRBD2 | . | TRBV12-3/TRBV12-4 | TGTGCCAGCAGTCGGAATACGGGGGGTGAGCAGTTCTTC | CASSRNTGGEQFF
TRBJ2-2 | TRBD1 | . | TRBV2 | TGTGCCACCAAACGGGGGGACAGGGGATCGGGGACCGGGGAGCTGTTTTTT | CATKRGDRGSGTGELFF
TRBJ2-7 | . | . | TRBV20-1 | TGCAGTGCTAGCAGGGTCTACGAGCAGTACTTC | CSASRVYEQYF
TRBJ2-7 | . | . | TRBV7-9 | TGTGCCAGCAGCTATCCAGGGATCCCAAACTACGAGCAGTACTTC | CASSYPGIPNYEQYF
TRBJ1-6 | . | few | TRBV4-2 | TGTGCCAGCAGCCAAGAAGGGCGGGGGTCAGGTAATTCACCCCTCCACTTT | CASSQEGRGSGNSPLHF
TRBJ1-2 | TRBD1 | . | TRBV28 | TGTGCCAGCAGTTTACAGGGACAGCAACTCTATGGCTACACCTTC | CASSLQGQQLYGYTF